Listed here are 14 T cell receptor beta chains from one sample, sequenced in a study of OX40 agonist ivuxolimab in advanced cancers. The protocol was immunoSEQ multiplex PCR, while the TCRdb copy is restricted to in-frame clones and leaves out a portion. Of over 70,000 clones in the sample, around four fifths were seen once. Sequencing used CD4+ or CD8+ T cells sorted from blood, obtained in a trial of the OX40 agonist ivuxolimab. The origin of the receptors is an adult with an advanced solid tumor such as melanoma, head and neck, liver or kidney cancer.

The chain employs TRBV29-1 and TRBJ1-1; D unclear. The V end was cut by 4 bases, the J end by 1 base, with 16 bases between. In germline, CDR1 is SQVTM, CDR2 ANQGSEA. The CDR3 has 15 amino acids. CDR3 sequence reads: CSVVGSRRRNTEAFF. The CDR3 DNA is TGCAGCGTTGTTGGATCGCGCAGGCGGAACACTGAAGCTTTCTTT.

This rearrangement joins TRBV18 to TRBJ2-1; 7 bases map to TRBD2. V dropped 3 bases and J dropped 5; count of bases not matched to a gene: 13. Germline assignment: CDR1 KGHSH and CDR2 LQKENI. The CDR3 loop spans 17 amino acids. CDR3 region: CASSPPSLAGANNEQFF. The CDR3 bases are TGTGCCAGCTCACCGCCATCACTTGCGGGAGCTAACAATGAGCAGTTCTTC. Full variable domain (rest looked up from reference TRBV18 and TRBJ2-1): NAGVMQNPRHLVRRRGQEARLRCSPMKGHSHVYWYRQLPEEGLKFMVYLQKENIIDESGMPKERFSAEFPKEGPSILRIQQVVRGDSAAYFCASSPPSLAGANNEQFFGPGTRLTVL.

About this clone: This may come from a read error, since a much larger clone is one base off. This chain connects TRBV6-5 to TRBJ2-2, with TRBD1 matching 7 bases. V gave up 8 bases and J gave up 2 bases; unmatched junction bases: 8. This CDR3 is 15 amino acids long. Germline V gene lookup returns CDR1 MNHEY and CDR2 SVGAGI. The CDR3 sequence: CASSIRGPNTGELFF. DNA of the CDR3: TGTGCCAGCTCGATAAGGGGGCCAAACACCGGGGAGCTGTTTTTT.

The chain combines TRBV18 with TRBJ1-6; D is unclear. Germline V gene data show CDR1 as KGHSH and CDR2 as LQKENI. V was cut by 1 base and J by 4 bases, with 11 bases left in between. The CDR3 has 16 residues. The DNA of the CDR3 is TGTGCCAGCTCACCACAGGGATCAGGATATAATTCACCCCTCCACTTT. Amino acids: CASSPQGSGYNSPLHF.

This clone was seen only once. V and J are TRBV20-1 and TRBJ2-1; D ambiguous. The CDR3 covers 11 residues. Trimming stripped 3 bases from V and 7 bases from J, with 7 bases between. The germline V gene encodes CDR1 DFQATT and CDR2 SNEGSKA (reference sequence). As DNA, the CDR3 is TGCAGTGCTAGTGTCCGAAATGAGCAGTTCTTC. Its protein is CSASVRNEQFF.

V gene TRBV10-3 combines with J gene TRBJ2-2; weak D call: TRBD2 (5 bases). This CDR3 comprises 14 residues. V was clipped by 6 bases and J by 1 base, with 9 bases between them. Looked up from germline, CDR1 is ENHRY and CDR2 is SYGVKD. CDR3 region: CAIRAAGNTGELFF. In DNA form, the CDR3 reads TGTGCCATCAGGGCCGCGGGGAACACCGGGGAGCTGTTTTTT.

The chain recombines TRBV10-3 with TRBJ2-1, with 9 bases identical to TRBD2. J lost 8 bases, V lost 0 bases, and 5 bases had no gene match. CDR1 ENHRY and CDR2 SYGVKD come from the germline V gene. The CDR3 is 15 residues long. In nucleotides, the CDR3 is TGTGCCATCAGTGAGTCGACGTGGACTAGCGATGAGCAGTTCTTC. Protein product: CAISESTWTSDEQFF.

The chain uses TRBV28 and TRBJ1-5; D is uncertain. The germline V gene encodes CDR1 MDHEN and CDR2 SYDVKM. V lost 5 bases to trimming and J lost 4 bases, with 6 bases between them. The CDR3 loop spans 12 amino acids. The CDR3: CASSEENQPQHF. The CDR3 DNA is TGTGCCAGCAGTGAAGAGAATCAGCCCCAGCATTTT.

The CDR3 spells CARRTTGTFYEQYF. CDR3 coding DNA: TGTGCCAGAAGGACGACAGGAACCTTCTACGAGCAGTACTTC. The chain recombines TRBV5-3 with TRBJ2-7; a weak D match, TRBD1 (6 bases). TRBV5-3 is filed as an ORF, its function uncertain. The V end lost 5 bases, the J end lost 3 bases, and 15 bases lay between the germline ends. The CDR3 has 14 amino acids.

The rearrangement uses TRBV6-5 and TRBJ2-7; 9 bases are a match to TRBD1. The CDR3 covers 14 residues. CDR1 is MNHEY, CDR2 SVGAGI, per germline. V gave up 6 bases and J gave up 5 bases; unmatched junction bases: 8. CDR3 DNA: TGTGCCAGCAGCCAGGGGGACAGGGTCCACGAGCAGTACTTC. It encodes CASSQGDRVHEQYF.

V and J are TRBV18 and TRBJ1-5; maybe TRBD1 (6 bases). The germline CDR1 and CDR2 sequences are KGHSH and LQKENI. Trimming pared 3 bases from V and 3 bases from J, leaving 15 bases between. This CDR3 has 16 amino acids. CDR3 nucleotide sequence: TGTGCCAGCTCACCGGACATTACGGGGGCCAATCAGCCCCAGCATTTT. This codes for CASSPDITGANQPQHF.

V is TRBV27 and J is TRBJ1-6; tentatively, D is TRBD1 (5 bases). Per the germline V gene, CDR1 is MNHEY and CDR2 is SMNVEV (reference sequence). The length of the CDR3 is 15 residues. The V gene lost 7 bases and the J gene lost 9 bases, with 19 bases spanning the gap. CDR3: CASKPRVDSFSPLHF. In DNA, the CDR3 is TGTGCCAGCAAGCCAAGGGTCGACAGTTTTTCACCCCTCCACTTT.

The CDR3 DNA is TGTGCCAGCAGTTTAAACGATGGGTTGATCTATGGCTACACCTTC. Translation: CASSLNDGLIYGYTF. V is TRBV28 and J is TRBJ1-2; D is unresolved. The CDR3 spans 15 residues. Germline V CDR1 and CDR2: MDHEN, SYDVKM. V was pared by 2 bases and J by 4 bases, with 14 bases between.

The V call is TRBV5-4, the J call TRBJ2-1; 7 positions agree with TRBD2. Trimming removed 0 bases from V and 8 bases from J; junction bases left unmatched: 8. The CDR3 covers 15 residues. The germline V gene encodes CDR1 SGHNT and CDR2 YYREEE (reference sequence). CDR3 DNA: TGTGCCAGCAGCTTGGACCCGCGGGAGTGGGATGAGCAGTTCTTC. Protein: CASSLDPREWDEQFF.